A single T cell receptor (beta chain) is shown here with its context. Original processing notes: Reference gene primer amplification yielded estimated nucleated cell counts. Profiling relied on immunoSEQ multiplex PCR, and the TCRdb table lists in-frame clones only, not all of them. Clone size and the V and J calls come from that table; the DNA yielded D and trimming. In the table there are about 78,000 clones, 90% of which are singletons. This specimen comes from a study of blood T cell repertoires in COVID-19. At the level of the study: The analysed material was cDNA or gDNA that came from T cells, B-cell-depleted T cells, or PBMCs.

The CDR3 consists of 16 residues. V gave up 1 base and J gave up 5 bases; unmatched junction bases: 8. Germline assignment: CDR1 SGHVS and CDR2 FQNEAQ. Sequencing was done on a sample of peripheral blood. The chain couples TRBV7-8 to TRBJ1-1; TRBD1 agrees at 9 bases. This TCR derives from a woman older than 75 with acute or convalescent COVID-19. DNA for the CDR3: TGTGCCAGCAGCTTAGGGGACAGGGTAACTGGGACTGAAGCTTTCTTT. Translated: CASSLGDRVTGTEAFF.